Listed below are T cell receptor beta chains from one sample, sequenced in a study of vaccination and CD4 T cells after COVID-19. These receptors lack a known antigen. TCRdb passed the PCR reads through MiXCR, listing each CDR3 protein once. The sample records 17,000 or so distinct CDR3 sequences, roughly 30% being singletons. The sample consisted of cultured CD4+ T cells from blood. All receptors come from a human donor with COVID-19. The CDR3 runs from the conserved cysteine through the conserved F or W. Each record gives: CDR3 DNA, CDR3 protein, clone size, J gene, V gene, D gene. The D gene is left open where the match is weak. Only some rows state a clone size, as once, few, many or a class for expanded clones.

TGTGCCAGCAGGAGCTCCTACAATGAGCAGTTCTTC	CASRSSYNEQFF	-	TRBJ2-1	TRBV10-3	-
TGTGCCAGCAGTTACGAGTCCGGTGAGGGGTATGGCTACACCTTC	CASSYESGEGYGYTF	-	TRBJ1-2	TRBV6-5	-
TGTGCCAGCAGTTTAGTAGGGCCCCCCTACGAGCAGTACTTC	CASSLVGPPYEQYF	-	TRBJ2-7	TRBV27	-
TGTGCCAGCAGCGACGGGCGGGGGGGGTCGACCGGGGAGCTGTTTTTT	CASSDGRGGSTGELFF	few	TRBJ2-2	TRBV11-2	TRBD2
TGTGCCAGCAGCACGACTAGCGGATACACAGATACGCAGCATTTT	CASSTTSGYTDTQHF	once	TRBJ1-5	TRBV11-3	-
TGTGCCAGCGGTTGGGTCGTGGAGACCCAGTACTTC	CASGWVVETQYF	few	TRBJ2-5	TRBV27	-
TGTGCTAGCAGCCCACAAAGCGGGGCGGTACCCGGGGAGCTGTTTTTT	CASSPQSGAVPGELFF	once	TRBJ2-2	TRBV7-6	TRBD2
TGTGCCAGCAGTCCCCCGGGGACTGGAAACACCATATATTTT	CASSPPGTGNTIYF	few	TRBJ1-3	TRBV6-1	-
TGCGCCAGCAGCCAATCGGAGACCCAGTACTTC	CASSQSETQYF	-	TRBJ2-5	TRBV4-1	-
TGCAGTGCTAGCACTAGCACAGATACGCAGTATTTT	CSASTSTDTQYF	few	TRBJ2-3	TRBV20-1	-
TGTGCCAGCAGCGTAGACAGCCTCTATCAGCCCCAGCATTTT	CASSVDSLYQPQHF	-	TRBJ1-5	TRBV9	-
TGTGCCAGCTCACTTTCGGGGGCTGGAGATACGCAGTATTTT	CASSLSGAGDTQYF	-	TRBJ2-3	TRBV18	-
TGTGCCAGCAGCTTAAGGACTACCTACGCCACCGGGGAGCTGTTTTTT	CASSLRTTYATGELFF	few	TRBJ2-2	TRBV7-2	-
TGTGCCAGCACTTGGACAGCTATTCGACCCCTCCACTTT	CASTWTAIRPLHF	few	TRBJ1-6	TRBV2	-
TGTGCCAGCAGCCGCGCCGGGGAAAAAGCTTTCTTT	CASSRAGEKAFF	few	TRBJ1-1	TRBV7-9	-
TGTGCCAGCTCACCAACAGGGATCGCAACAAAATTGGGCGACTACACCTTC	CASSPTGIATKLGDYTF	-	TRBJ1-2	TRBV18	-
TGTGCCAGCAGAACCGACTCCCTTTTGACCCAGTACTTC	CASRTDSLLTQYF	-	TRBJ2-5	TRBV2	-
TGTGCCAGCAAGGACGTCCGGGACGAGCAGTACTTC	CASKDVRDEQYF	-	TRBJ2-7	TRBV6-1	-
TGTGCCAGCAGCTATTACAGGGTTGGGGCCAACGTCCTGACTTTC	CASSYYRVGANVLTF	-	TRBJ2-6	TRBV11-2	-
TGTGCCAGCAGTGACTTCCCGGGACAGGGATCCGGGCAGTACTTC	CASSDFPGQGSGQYF	few	TRBJ2-7	TRBV6-1	TRBD1
TGCAGTGCTTCTGCGGGACAGCCTAGCAATCAGCCCCAGCATTTT	CSASAGQPSNQPQHF	-	TRBJ1-5	TRBV20-1	TRBD1
TGTGTCACCAGCAGAGATAGCGGTGCCGGGGAGCTGTTTTTT	CVTSRDSGAGELFF	-	TRBJ2-2	TRBV15	-
TGTGCCACCCAGGACAGGTCCACAGATACGCAGTATTTT	CATQDRSTDTQYF	few	TRBJ2-3	TRBV11-3	TRBD1
TGTGCCAGCAGTACTAGCGGGGGGACAGATACGCAGTATTTT	CASSTSGGTDTQYF	-	TRBJ2-3	TRBV6-4	TRBD2
TGTGCCAGCAGTCGTAGAACAGGGGAAGCTGGAAACACCATATATTTT	CASSRRTGEAGNTIYF	-	TRBJ1-3	TRBV7-9	TRBD1
TGTGCCAGCAGCAGACAGGGTGGTGAGACCCAGTACTTC	CASSRQGGETQYF	few	TRBJ2-5	TRBV7-3	TRBD1
TGTGCCAGCAGGTCGACAGGTGGTAACACTGAAGCTTTCTTT	CASRSTGGNTEAFF	few	TRBJ1-1	TRBV6-1	-
TGTGCCAGCAGCTTAGGGGGGGGGTGGAATGAGCAGTTCTTC	CASSLGGGWNEQFF	-	TRBJ2-1	TRBV7-2	TRBD2
TGTGCCAGCAGCTCCCCCCAGGGGGCGCAAGAGACCCAGTACTTC	CASSSPQGAQETQYF	-	TRBJ2-5	TRBV5-4	TRBD1
TGTGCCAGCAGCCAATCCCGGCAGACTTACTATGGCTACACCTTC	CASSQSRQTYYGYTF	few	TRBJ1-2	TRBV16	-
TGTGCCAGCAGCTTGGCTGGGTTGGCGGACATTCAGTACTTC	CASSLAGLADIQYF	-	TRBJ2-4	TRBV5-4	-
TGCAGTGCAATGGGCCCGGCGGGGTACAATGAGCAGTTCTTC	CSAMGPAGYNEQFF	-	TRBJ2-1	TRBV20-1	-
TGTGCCAGCAGCTTGCAACAGGGTAACTATGGCTACACCTTC	CASSLQQGNYGYTF	few	TRBJ1-2	TRBV7-8	-
TGTGCCAGCAGCGTAGCCCCGGGGGGGCTTATGGAGACCCAGTACTTC	CASSVAPGGLMETQYF	-	TRBJ2-5	TRBV9	TRBD2
TGTGCCTGGGTTGGGTTGGGGGGAGCCTATGGCTACACCTTC	CAWVGLGGAYGYTF	few	TRBJ1-2	TRBV30	-
TGTGCCAGCAGTTTAGGGTTCAGGGGTCAGACCCAGTACTTC	CASSLGFRGQTQYF	-	TRBJ2-5	TRBV27	-
TGCAGTGCTATCGGACTAGCCGGGTACAATGAGCAGTTCTTC	CSAIGLAGYNEQFF	few	TRBJ2-1	TRBV20-1	TRBD2
TGTGCCAGCAGTCTAGGCTCGGCCGGGGAGCTGTTTTTT	CASSLGSAGELFF	-	TRBJ2-2	TRBV27	-
TGTGCCAGCAGCCAAGGCTCTAGCGGATATACGCAGTATTTT	CASSQGSSGYTQYF	once	TRBJ2-3	TRBV3-1	TRBD2
TGTGCCAGCAGCTTAGAGACAAACGGGGAGCTGTTTTTT	CASSLETNGELFF	-	TRBJ2-2	TRBV7-9	-
TGTGCCAGTTTTCCGGGACAGGGCGTATCCGGGGAGCTGTTTTTT	CASFPGQGVSGELFF	few	TRBJ2-2	TRBV19	TRBD1
TGTGCCAGCAGCTTTTCGACAGGAGGTGAAAAACTGTTTTTT	CASSFSTGGEKLFF	-	TRBJ1-4	TRBV7-9	-
TGCAGTGCTAGAGTAGCGGGGGTGACAGATACGCAGTATTTT	CSARVAGVTDTQYF	few	TRBJ2-3	TRBV20-1	TRBD2
TGTGCCAGCAGACCCATCCGGGACAGGACCGATACGCAGTATTTT	CASRPIRDRTDTQYF	few	TRBJ2-3	TRBV6-2/TRBV6-3	TRBD1
TGCAGTGCTAGAGTCCAGGGGCTCTATAATTCACCCCTCCACTTT	CSARVQGLYNSPLHF	few	TRBJ1-6	TRBV20-1	-
TGCAGTGCTAGATCCCACACCCTTGGAATGAACACTGAAGCTTTCTTT	CSARSHTLGMNTEAFF	-	TRBJ1-1	TRBV20-1	-
TGCGCCAGCAGCCTACGGTGGGGGAGCTCCTACGAGCAGTACTTC	CASSLRWGSSYEQYF	few	TRBJ2-7	TRBV5-1	-
TGTGCCAGTAGTCCCGGATCGAACACCGGGGAGCTGTTTTTT	CASSPGSNTGELFF	-	TRBJ2-2	TRBV19	-
TGTGCCATCAGTAGCGGGGGCGGTCTGCCACTAGCCAAAAACATTCAGTACTTC	CAISSGGGLPLAKNIQYF	-	TRBJ2-4	TRBV10-3	TRBD2
TGTGCCAGCAGTTACTCACAAAACCTCCAGTCAGCCCAGCATTTT	CASSYSQNLQSAQHF	-	TRBJ1-5	TRBV6-5	-
TGCGCCAGCAGTGAAGGTCGAAATAGCAATCAGCCCCAGCATTTT	CASSEGRNSNQPQHF	few	TRBJ1-5	TRBV10-1	-
TGTGCCTGGAGTCCCCAAAAGGTGGATACGCAGTATTTT	CAWSPQKVDTQYF	few	TRBJ2-3	TRBV30	-
TGCGCCAGCAGCCAAGATACGGGGGGGCGTCAGCCCCAGCATTTT	CASSQDTGGRQPQHF	few	TRBJ1-5	TRBV4-3	-